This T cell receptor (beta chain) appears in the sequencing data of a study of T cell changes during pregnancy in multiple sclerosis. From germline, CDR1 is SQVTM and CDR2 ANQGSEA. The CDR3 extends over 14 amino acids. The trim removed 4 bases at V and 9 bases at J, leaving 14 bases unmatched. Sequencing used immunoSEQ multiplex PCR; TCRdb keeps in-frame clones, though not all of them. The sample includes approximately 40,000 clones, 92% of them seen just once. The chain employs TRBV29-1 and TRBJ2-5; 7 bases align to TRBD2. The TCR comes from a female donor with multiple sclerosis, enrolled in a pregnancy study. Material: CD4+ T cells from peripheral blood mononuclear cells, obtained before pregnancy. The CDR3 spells CSVGSGLGRGAQYF. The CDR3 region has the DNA TGCAGCGTTGGTTCCGGACTAGGAAGAGGGGCCCAGTACTTC.